This T cell receptor (beta chain) was profiled in a study of CD8 T cells in ankylosing spondylitis. The study's findings and limits: For ankylosing spondylitis blood, a TCR beta motif of eight or nine highly homologous variants appeared characteristic.

TCRdb independently ran MiXCR on the 5' RACE reads; one entry per CDR3 protein. In the table there are more than 650,000 distinct CDR3 sequences, approximately 12% of which are singletons. This CDR3 has 14 amino acids. Per the germline V gene, CDR1 is DFQATT and CDR2 is SNEGSKA (reference sequence). The trim removed 5 bases at V and 8 bases at J, leaving 9 bases unmatched. This clonotype was counted a few times. Its antigen is currently unknown. The rearrangement links TRBV20-1 to TRBJ2-2, with 9 bases fitting TRBD2. The clonotype was recovered from a male donor with ankylosing spondylitis. Sequenced: blood, either unsorted or a sorted T cell fraction (not recorded which). CDR3 residues: CSARLRGGAGELFF. CDR3 nucleotide sequence: TGCAGTGCTCGTCTACGCGGGGGGGCGGGGGAGCTGTTTTTT.